The text below deals with one T cell receptor (beta chain). Both iRepertoire HTBI primers and Arm-PCR of CDR3 regions were used to build the TCR beta libraries. Each CDR3 protein gets one entry after TCRdb re-called the multiplex PCR reads with MiXCR. The sample holds fewer than 550,000 distinct CDR3 sequences, about 16% seen once. As to time point: newly diagnosed GD, antithyroid drugs for less than 3 months. PBMCs provided the RNA from which the TCR library was made. This specimen belongs to a study of regulatory T cells in long-lasting Graves disease. Germline assignment: CDR1 MNHNY and CDR2 SVGAGI (reference sequence). J gave up 3 bases and V 0 bases, and 2 bases lay outside the gene matches. This CDR3 region has 15 residues. These same data were also listed under a study on T cells in Graves' hyperthyroidism and ophthalmopathy.

The origin of this receptor is a middle-aged woman with Graves disease. V gene TRBV6-6 combines with J gene TRBJ2-1; TRBD2 agrees at 7 bases. The specimen was peripheral blood mononuclear cells (PBMCs), collected at new diagnosis, from a patient treated with antithyroid drugs. CDR3 in DNA: TGTGCCAGCAGTTACTCGGCGGGGGACTACAATGAGCAGTTCTTC. This translates into CASSYSAGDYNEQFF.